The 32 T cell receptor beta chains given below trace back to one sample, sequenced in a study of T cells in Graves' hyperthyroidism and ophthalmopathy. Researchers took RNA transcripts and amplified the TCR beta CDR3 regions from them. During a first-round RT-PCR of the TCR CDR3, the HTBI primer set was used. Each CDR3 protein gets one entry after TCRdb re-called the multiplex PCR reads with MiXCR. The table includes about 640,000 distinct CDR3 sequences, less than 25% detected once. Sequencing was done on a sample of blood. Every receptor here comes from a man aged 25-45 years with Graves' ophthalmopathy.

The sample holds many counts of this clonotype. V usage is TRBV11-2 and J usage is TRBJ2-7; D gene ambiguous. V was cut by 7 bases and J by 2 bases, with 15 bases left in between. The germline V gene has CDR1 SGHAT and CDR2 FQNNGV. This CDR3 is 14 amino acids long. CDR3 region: CASKPATRPYEQYF. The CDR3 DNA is TGTGCCAGCAAGCCGGCGACAAGACCCTACGAGCAGTACTTC. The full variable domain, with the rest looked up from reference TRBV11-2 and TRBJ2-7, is EAGVAQSPRYKIIEKRQSVAFWCNPISGHATLYWYQQILGQGPKLLIQFQNNGVVDDSQLPKDRFSAERLKGVDSTLKIQPAKLEDSAVYLCASKPATRPYEQYFGPGTRLTVT.

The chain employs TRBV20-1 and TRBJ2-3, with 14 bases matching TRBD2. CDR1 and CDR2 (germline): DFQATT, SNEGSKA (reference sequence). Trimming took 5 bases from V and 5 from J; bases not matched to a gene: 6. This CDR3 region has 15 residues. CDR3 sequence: CSAQTSGRAEDTQYF. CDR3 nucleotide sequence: TGCAGTGCTCAGACTAGCGGGAGGGCCGAAGATACGCAGTATTTT.

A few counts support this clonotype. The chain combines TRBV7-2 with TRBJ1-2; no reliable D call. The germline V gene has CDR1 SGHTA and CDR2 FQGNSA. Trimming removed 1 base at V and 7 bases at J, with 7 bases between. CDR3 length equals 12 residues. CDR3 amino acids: CASSLVAAGYTF. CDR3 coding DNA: TGTGCCAGCAGCTTAGTGGCTGCTGGCTACACCTTC.

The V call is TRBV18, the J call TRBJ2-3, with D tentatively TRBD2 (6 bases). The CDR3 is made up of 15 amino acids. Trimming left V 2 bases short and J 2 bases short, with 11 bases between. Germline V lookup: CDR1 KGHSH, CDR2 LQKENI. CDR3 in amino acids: CASSPRAGLTDTQYF. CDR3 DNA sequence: TGTGCCAGCTCACCAAGGGCGGGACTCACAGATACGCAGTATTTT.

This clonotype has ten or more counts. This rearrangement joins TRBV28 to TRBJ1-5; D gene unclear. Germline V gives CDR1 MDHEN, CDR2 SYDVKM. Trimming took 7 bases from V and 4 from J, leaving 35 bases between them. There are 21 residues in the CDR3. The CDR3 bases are TGTGCCAGCACCTCTCCAGCTCGGTGGCGGAATAATCTGGTCCGTAATCAGCCCCAGCATTTT. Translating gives CASTSPARWRNNLVRNQPQHF. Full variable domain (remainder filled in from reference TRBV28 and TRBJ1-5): DVKVTQSSRYLVKRTGEKVFLECVQDMDHENMFWYRQDPGLGLRLIYFSYDVKMKEKGDIPEGYSVSREKKERFSLILESASTNQTSMYLCASTSPARWRNNLVRNQPQHFGDGTRLSIL.

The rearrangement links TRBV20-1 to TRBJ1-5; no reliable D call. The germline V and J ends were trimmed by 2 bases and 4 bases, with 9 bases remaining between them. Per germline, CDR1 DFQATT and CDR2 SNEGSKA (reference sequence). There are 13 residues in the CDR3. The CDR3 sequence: CSARLEGNQPQHF. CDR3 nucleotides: TGCAGTGCTAGACTTGAAGGGAATCAGCCCCAGCATTTT.

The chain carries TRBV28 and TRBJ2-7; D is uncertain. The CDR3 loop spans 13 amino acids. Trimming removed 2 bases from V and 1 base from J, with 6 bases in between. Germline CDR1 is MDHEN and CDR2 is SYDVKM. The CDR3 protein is CASSLLESYEQYF. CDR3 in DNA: TGTGCCAGCAGTTTACTGGAGTCCTACGAGCAGTACTTC.

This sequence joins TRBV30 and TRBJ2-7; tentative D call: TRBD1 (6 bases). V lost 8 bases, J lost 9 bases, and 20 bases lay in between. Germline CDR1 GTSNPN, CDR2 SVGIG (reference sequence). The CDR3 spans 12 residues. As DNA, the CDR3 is TGTGCCACTCGGGTTGGGGGCCGTGTGCAGTACTTC. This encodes CATRVGGRVQYF.

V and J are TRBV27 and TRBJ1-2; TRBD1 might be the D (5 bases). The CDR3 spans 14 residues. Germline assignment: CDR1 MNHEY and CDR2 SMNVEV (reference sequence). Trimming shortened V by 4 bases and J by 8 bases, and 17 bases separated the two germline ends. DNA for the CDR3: TGTGCCAGCAGTTATTCGGCAGGGTTGATGGGCTACACCTTC. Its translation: CASSYSAGLMGYTF.

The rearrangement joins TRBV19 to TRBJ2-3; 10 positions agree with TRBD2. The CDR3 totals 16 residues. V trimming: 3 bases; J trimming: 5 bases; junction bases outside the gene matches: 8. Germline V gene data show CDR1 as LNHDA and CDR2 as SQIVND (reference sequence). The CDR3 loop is CASSILAGALEDTQYF. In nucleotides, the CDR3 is TGTGCCAGTAGTATTCTAGCGGGGGCCCTGGAAGATACGCAGTATTTT.

The CDR3 sequence: CASSLSRTGGDTGELFF. The CDR3 DNA follows: TGTGCCAGCAGCCTAAGCCGGACAGGGGGTGACACCGGGGAGCTGTTTTTT. The chain recombines TRBV9 with TRBJ2-2; 10 bases align to TRBD1. V was pared by 4 bases and J by 3 bases, with 9 bases of the junction left unmatched. The CDR3 runs 17 residues. CDR1 and CDR2 (germline): SGDLS, YYNGEE.

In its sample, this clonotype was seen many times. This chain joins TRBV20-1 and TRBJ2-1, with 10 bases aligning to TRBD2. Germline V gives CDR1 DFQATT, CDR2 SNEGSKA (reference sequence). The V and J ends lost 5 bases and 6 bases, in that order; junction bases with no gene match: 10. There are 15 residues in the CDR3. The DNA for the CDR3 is TGCAGTGCTCCTTCAACTAGCGGGGCCTTCAATGAGCAGTTCTTC. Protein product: CSAPSTSGAFNEQFF.

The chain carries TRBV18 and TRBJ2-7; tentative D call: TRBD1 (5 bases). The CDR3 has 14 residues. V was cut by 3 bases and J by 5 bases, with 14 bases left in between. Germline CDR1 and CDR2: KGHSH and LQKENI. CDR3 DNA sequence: TGTGCCAGCTCACCCAGGCAGGGAAGGGACGAGCAGTACTTC. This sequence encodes CASSPRQGRDEQYF.

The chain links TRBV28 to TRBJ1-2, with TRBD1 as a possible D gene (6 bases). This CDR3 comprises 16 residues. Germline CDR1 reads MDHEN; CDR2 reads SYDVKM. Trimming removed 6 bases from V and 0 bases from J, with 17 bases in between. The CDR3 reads CASSFPGQKANYGYTF. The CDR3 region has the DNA TGTGCCAGCAGCTTCCCCGGACAGAAGGCTAACTATGGCTACACCTTC.

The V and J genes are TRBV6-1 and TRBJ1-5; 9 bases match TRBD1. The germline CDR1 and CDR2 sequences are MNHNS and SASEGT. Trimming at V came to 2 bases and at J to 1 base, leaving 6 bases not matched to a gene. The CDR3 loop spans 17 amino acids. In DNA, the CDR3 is TGTGCCAGCAGTGAACTCTTTGGGACAGGGAGCAATCAGCCCCAGCATTTT. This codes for CASSELFGTGSNQPQHF.

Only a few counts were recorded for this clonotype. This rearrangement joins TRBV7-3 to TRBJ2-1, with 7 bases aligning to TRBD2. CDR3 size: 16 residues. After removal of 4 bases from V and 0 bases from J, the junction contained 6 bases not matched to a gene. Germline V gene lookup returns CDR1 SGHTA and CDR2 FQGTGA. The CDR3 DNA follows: TGTGCCAGCAGCTCCAACGGCGGGAGCTCCTACAATGAGCAGTTCTTC. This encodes CASSSNGGSSYNEQFF.

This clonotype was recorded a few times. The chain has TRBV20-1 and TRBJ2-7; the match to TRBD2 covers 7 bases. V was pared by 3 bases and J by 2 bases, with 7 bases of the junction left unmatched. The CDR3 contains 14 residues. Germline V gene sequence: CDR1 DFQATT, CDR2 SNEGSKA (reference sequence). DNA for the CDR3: TGCAGTGCTAGTAATGAGGGAGGGACCTACGAGCAGTACTTC. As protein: CSASNEGGTYEQYF.

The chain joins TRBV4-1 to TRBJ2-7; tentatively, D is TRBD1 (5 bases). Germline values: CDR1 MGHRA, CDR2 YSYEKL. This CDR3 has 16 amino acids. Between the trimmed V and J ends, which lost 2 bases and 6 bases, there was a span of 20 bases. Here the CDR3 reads CASSQSTTTDLTEQYF. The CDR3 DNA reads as TGCGCCAGCAGCCAATCAACAACGACAGATTTGACCGAGCAGTACTTC.

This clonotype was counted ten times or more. The CDR3 DNA follows: TGCAGTGCTAGAGAGGGGACTAGCGGGATCGCAGATACGCAGTATTTT. It codes for CSAREGTSGIADTQYF. The rearrangement joins TRBV20-1 to TRBJ2-3, with 13 bases matching TRBD2. Germline lookup yields CDR1 DFQATT and CDR2 SNEGSKA (reference sequence). V lost 0 bases, J lost 4 bases, and 4 bases stayed unmatched. The CDR3 covers 16 residues.

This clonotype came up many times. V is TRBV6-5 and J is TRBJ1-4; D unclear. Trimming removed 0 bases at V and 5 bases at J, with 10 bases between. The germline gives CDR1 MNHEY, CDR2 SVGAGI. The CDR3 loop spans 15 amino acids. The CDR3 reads CASSYSKGQNEKLFF. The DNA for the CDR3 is TGTGCCAGCAGTTACTCGAAAGGGCAAAATGAAAAACTGTTTTTT.

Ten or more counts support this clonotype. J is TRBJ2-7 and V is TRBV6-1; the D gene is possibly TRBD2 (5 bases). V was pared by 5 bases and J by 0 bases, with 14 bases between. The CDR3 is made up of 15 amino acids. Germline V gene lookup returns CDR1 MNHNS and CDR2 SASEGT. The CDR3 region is CASSSDGMTSYEQYF. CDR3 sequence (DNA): TGTGCCAGCAGTTCCGACGGGATGACCTCCTACGAGCAGTACTTC.

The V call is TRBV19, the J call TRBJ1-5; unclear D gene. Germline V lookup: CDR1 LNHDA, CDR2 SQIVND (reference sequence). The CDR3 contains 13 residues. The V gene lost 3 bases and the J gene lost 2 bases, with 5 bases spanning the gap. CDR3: CASSMAGNQPQHF. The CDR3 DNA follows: TGTGCCAGTAGTATGGCTGGCAATCAGCCCCAGCATTTT.

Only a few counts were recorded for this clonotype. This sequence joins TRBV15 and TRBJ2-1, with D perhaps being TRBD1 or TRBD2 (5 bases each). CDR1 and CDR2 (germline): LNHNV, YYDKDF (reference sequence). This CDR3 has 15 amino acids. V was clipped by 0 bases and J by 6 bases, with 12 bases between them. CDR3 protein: CATSRDPLGVNEQFF. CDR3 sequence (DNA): TGTGCCACCAGCAGAGATCCCTTGGGGGTCAATGAGCAGTTCTTC.

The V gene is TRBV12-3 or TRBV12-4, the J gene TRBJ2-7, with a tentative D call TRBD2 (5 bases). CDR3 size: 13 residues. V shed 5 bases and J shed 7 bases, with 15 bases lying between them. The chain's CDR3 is CASSTRYVGEQYF. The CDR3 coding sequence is TGTGCCAGCAGTACTAGATATGTCGGAGAGCAGTACTTC.

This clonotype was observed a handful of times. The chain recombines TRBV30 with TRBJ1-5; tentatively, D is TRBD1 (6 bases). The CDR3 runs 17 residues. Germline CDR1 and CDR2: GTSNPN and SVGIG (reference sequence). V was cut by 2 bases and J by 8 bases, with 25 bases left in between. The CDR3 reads CAWSSRRGDPEHKPQHF. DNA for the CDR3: TGTGCCTGGAGTTCCCGGAGGGGGGACCCTGAGCATAAGCCCCAGCATTTT.

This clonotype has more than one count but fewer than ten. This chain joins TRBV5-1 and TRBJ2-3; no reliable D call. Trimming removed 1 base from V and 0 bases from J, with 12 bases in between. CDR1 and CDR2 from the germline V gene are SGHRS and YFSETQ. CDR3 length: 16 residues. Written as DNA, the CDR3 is TGCGCCAGCAGCTTGAATGCGTTCCCTAGCACAGATACGCAGTATTTT. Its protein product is CASSLNAFPSTDTQYF.

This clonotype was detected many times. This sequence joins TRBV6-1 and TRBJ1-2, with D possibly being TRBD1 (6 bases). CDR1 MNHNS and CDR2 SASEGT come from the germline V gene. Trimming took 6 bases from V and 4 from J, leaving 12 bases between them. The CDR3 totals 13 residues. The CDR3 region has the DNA TGTGCCAGCAGCCTAGACAGGACCTATGGCTACACCTTC. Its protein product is CASSLDRTYGYTF.

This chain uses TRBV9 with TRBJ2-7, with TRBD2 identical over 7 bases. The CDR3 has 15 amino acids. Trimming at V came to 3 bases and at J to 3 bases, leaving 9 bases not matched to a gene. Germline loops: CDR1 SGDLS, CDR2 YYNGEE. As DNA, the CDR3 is TGTGCCAGCAGCGGGGACGGGGCGGGAGACTACGAGCAGTACTTC. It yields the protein CASSGDGAGDYEQYF.

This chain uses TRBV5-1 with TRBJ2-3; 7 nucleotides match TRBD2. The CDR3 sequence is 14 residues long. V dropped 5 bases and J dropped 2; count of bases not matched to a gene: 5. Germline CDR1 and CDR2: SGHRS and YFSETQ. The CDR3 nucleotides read TGCGCCAGCAGACCCACTAGCGCCACAGATACGCAGTATTTT. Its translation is CASRPTSATDTQYF.

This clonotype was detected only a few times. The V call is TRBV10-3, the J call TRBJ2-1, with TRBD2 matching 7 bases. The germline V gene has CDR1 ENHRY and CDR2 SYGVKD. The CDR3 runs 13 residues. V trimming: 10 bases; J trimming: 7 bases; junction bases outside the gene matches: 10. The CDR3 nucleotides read TGTGCCACAATAGCGGGCATAGGAAATGAGCAGTTCTTC. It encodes CATIAGIGNEQFF.

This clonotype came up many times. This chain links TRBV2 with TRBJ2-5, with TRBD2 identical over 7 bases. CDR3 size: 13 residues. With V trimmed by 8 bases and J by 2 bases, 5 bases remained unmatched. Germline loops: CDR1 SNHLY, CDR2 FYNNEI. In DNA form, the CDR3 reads TGTGCCAGCGCTAGCGGCAATCAAGAGACCCAGTACTTC. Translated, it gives CASASGNQETQYF.

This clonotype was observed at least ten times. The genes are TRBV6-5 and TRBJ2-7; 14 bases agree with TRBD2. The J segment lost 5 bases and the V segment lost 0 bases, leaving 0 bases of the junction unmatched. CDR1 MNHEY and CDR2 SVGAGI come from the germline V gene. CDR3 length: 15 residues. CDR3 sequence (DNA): TGTGCCAGCAGTTACTCGGGACTAGCGGGAGACGAGCAGTACTTC. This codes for CASSYSGLAGDEQYF.